These T cell receptor beta chains were read from a single sample in a study of response to subunit inactivated influenza vaccine. TCRdb reanalysed the RT-PCR reads using MiXCR and keeps one entry per CDR3 protein. The table lists under 850,000 distinct CDR3 sequences, around 20% of them singletons. Material: PBMCs from blood, obtained roughly 5 days after vaccination. The receptors originated from a man aged 45 to 65 who received an inactivated influenza vaccine. The CDR3 runs from the conserved cysteine through the conserved F or W. The order of the fields is clone size, D gene, V gene, J gene, CDR3 protein, CDR3 DNA. D genes are given only for firm matches. Clone sizes are given selectively: once, few, many, or a class where the clone is expanded.

NA	TRBD1	TRBV9	TRBJ2-1	CASSVAPGTGGANEQFF	TGTGCCAGCAGCGTAGCTCCCGGGACAGGGGGCGCGAATGAGCAGTTCTTC
NA	NA	TRBV5-1	TRBJ2-3	CASSSIPGAADTQYF	TGCGCCAGCAGCTCGATACCGGGAGCGGCAGATACGCAGTATTTT
NA	NA	TRBV20-1	TRBJ1-2	CSGISGSNYGYTF	TGCAGTGGAATATCAGGATCTAACTATGGCTACACCTTC
few	NA	TRBV9	TRBJ2-3	CASSGLLSADTQYF	TGTGCCAGCAGCGGCCTCCTGAGTGCAGATACGCAGTATTTT
NA	NA	TRBV5-1	TRBJ2-2	CASSSVVTGELFF	TGCGCCAGCAGCTCTGTAGTGACCGGGGAGCTGTTTTTT
NA	TRBD1	TRBV5-1	TRBJ1-1	CASSLTPGQENTEAFF	TGCGCCAGCAGCTTGACCCCGGGACAGGAGAACACTGAAGCTTTCTTT
few	TRBD2	TRBV24-1	TRBJ2-2	CATSEPGTSTGELFF	TGTGCCACCAGTGAACCAGGGACTAGCACCGGGGAGCTGTTTTTT
few	NA	TRBV27	TRBJ2-7	CASSTSPFDRRSSYEQYF	TGTGCCAGCAGTACCAGCCCCTTCGACAGGAGGAGCTCCTACGAGCAGTACTTC
few	TRBD2	TRBV13	TRBJ2-1	CASSPSTSVGEQFF	TGTGCCAGCAGCCCATCGACTAGCGTTGGGGAGCAGTTCTTC
few	TRBD2	TRBV7-9	TRBJ2-3	CASSLAGTSVTDTQYF	TGTGCCAGCAGCCTTGCCGGGACTAGCGTCACAGATACGCAGTATTTT
few	NA	TRBV12-3/TRBV12-4	TRBJ2-1	CASGQFNEQFF	TGTGCCAGCGGACAGTTCAATGAGCAGTTCTTC
NA	TRBD1	TRBV5-1	TRBJ1-1	CASSTFRDSEAFF	TGCGCCAGCAGCACCTTCCGGGACAGTGAAGCTTTCTTT
NA	NA	TRBV5-1	TRBJ1-1	CASSLDRAGEAFF	TGCGCCAGCAGCTTGGACAGGGCTGGTGAAGCTTTCTTT
few	NA	TRBV12-3/TRBV12-4	TRBJ1-5	CASSILGSNQPQHF	TGTGCCAGCAGTATCTTGGGGAGCAATCAGCCCCAGCATTTT
few	TRBD2	TRBV15	TRBJ2-3	CATSRDLAGVDTQYF	TGTGCCACCAGCAGAGATCTGGCGGGGGTAGATACGCAGTATTTT
few	NA	TRBV5-5	TRBJ2-5	CASRLIGGRGETQYF	TGTGCCAGCAGGCTCATTGGGGGGCGAGGGGAGACCCAGTACTTC
many	NA	TRBV7-7	TRBJ2-7	CASSLRASEDYEQYF	TGTGCTAGCAGCTTAAGGGCTAGCGAAGACTACGAGCAGTACTTC
NA	TRBD1	TRBV30	TRBJ2-7	CAWDRGPYEQYF	TGTGCCTGGGACAGGGGCCCCTACGAGCAGTACTTC
NA	TRBD1	TRBV29-1	TRBJ1-6	CSVSQGTGSPLHF	TGCAGCGTCTCACAGGGGACGGGTTCACCCCTCCACTTT
few	TRBD2	TRBV5-1	TRBJ2-1	CASSLGTSGIFEQFF	TGCGCCAGCAGCTTGGGGACTAGCGGGATTTTTGAGCAGTTCTTC
NA	TRBD1	TRBV12-3/TRBV12-4	TRBJ2-1	CASRRDRGLYNEQFF	TGTGCCAGCAGGAGGGACAGGGGGCTCTACAATGAGCAGTTCTTC
many	TRBD1	TRBV9	TRBJ1-2	CASSAGDRAYGYTF	TGTGCCAGCAGCGCAGGGGACAGGGCCTATGGCTACACCTTC
NA	NA	TRBV7-2	TRBJ2-2	CASSSGGHGELFF	TGTGCCAGCAGCTCGGGTGGGCACGGGGAGCTGTTTTTT
NA	NA	TRBV20-1	TRBJ2-5	CSARDGGTPQETQYF	TGCAGTGCTAGAGATGGCGGGACCCCACAAGAGACCCAGTACTTC
NA	TRBD2	TRBV7-6	TRBJ2-7	CASSASGSGSYEQYF	TGTGCCAGCAGCGCTAGCGGGAGCGGCTCCTACGAGCAGTACTTC
few	NA	TRBV20-1	TRBJ1-4	CSARAGADEKLFF	TGCAGTGCTAGAGCAGGGGCCGATGAAAAACTGTTTTTT
NA	NA	TRBV7-3	TRBJ2-6	CASARAVGANVLTF	TGTGCCAGCGCCCGGGCAGTTGGGGCCAACGTCCTGACTTTC
NA	NA	TRBV28	TRBJ2-5	CASSLLQGGGETQYF	TGTGCCAGCAGTTTACTACAGGGTGGAGGGGAGACCCAGTACTTC
NA	TRBD2	TRBV7-2	TRBJ2-7	CASSPGAGGTYEQYF	TGTGCCAGCAGCCCCGGCGCGGGAGGTACTTACGAGCAGTACTTC
NA	TRBD1	TRBV12-3/TRBV12-4	TRBJ1-5	CASSRQGNYQPQHF	TGTGCCAGCAGCAGACAGGGGAACTATCAGCCCCAGCATTTT
NA	NA	TRBV9	TRBJ2-1	CASSVVLGGHNEQFF	TGTGCCAGCAGCGTAGTCTTGGGGGGGCACAATGAGCAGTTCTTC
many	NA	TRBV2	TRBJ1-6	CASSEEGKWNSPLHF	TGTGCCAGCAGTGAAGAGGGAAAATGGAATTCACCCCTCCACTTT
few	NA	TRBV6-5	TRBJ1-2	CASSSSYNGVADGYTF	TGTGCCAGCAGTTCCTCGTACAATGGTGTTGCGGATGGCTACACCTTC
many	NA	TRBV24-1	TRBJ2-3	CATSDWTGYTQYF	TGTGCCACCAGTGATTGGACCGGCTATACGCAGTATTTT
many	NA	TRBV15	TRBJ2-1	CATSREVGEQFF	TGTGCCACCAGCAGAGAGGTGGGTGAGCAGTTCTTC
few	NA	TRBV20-1	TRBJ2-2	CSASATASGELFF	TGCAGTGCTAGTGCGACAGCTTCCGGGGAGCTGTTTTTT
few	NA	TRBV6-6	TRBJ2-6	CASFLSGANVLTF	TGTGCCAGCTTTCTTTCTGGGGCCAACGTCCTGACTTTC
NA	TRBD2	TRBV6-2/TRBV6-3	TRBJ2-7	CASSRGGIYEQYF	TGTGCCAGCAGTCGCGGGGGGATCTACGAGCAGTACTTC
NA	NA	TRBV6-1	TRBJ2-1	CASSPPGRQYNEQFF	TGTGCCAGCAGTCCCCCGGGACGGCAATACAATGAGCAGTTCTTC
few	TRBD1	TRBV6-5	TRBJ2-7	CASSWQGDYEQYF	TGTGCCAGCAGTTGGCAGGGGGACTACGAGCAGTACTTC
NA	TRBD1	TRBV20-1	TRBJ2-7	CSAVRQGAALYGEQYF	TGCAGTGCAGTTCGACAGGGGGCCGCGTTATATGGCGAGCAGTACTTC
NA	NA	TRBV28	TRBJ1-1	CASGRYTEAFF	TGTGCCAGCGGTCGGTACACTGAAGCTTTCTTT
few	NA	TRBV15	TRBJ2-7	CATSRAGGAVAYEQYF	TGTGCCACCAGCAGAGCTGGGGGCGCAGTAGCGTACGAGCAGTACTTC
many	TRBD1	TRBV7-6	TRBJ2-3	CASSPFPGQGRADTQYF	TGTGCCAGCAGCCCATTTCCGGGACAGGGACGGGCAGATACGCAGTATTTT
NA	NA	TRBV10-3	TRBJ1-1	CAITQRVRTEAFF	TGTGCCATCACCCAGAGGGTTAGGACTGAAGCTTTCTTT
NA	NA	TRBV14	TRBJ2-3	CASSQRPRGGARTDTQYF	TGTGCCAGCAGCCAACGGCCACGAGGGGGGGCCCGCACAGATACGCAGTATTTT
few	TRBD1	TRBV7-2	TRBJ1-4	CASSRQGNNEKLFF	TGTGCCAGCAGCCGACAGGGGAATAATGAAAAACTGTTTTTT
few	NA	TRBV10-3	TRBJ2-1	CAIGPGSEQFF	TGTGCCATCGGCCCAGGGAGTGAGCAGTTCTTC
few	NA	TRBV30	TRBJ1-4	CAWSAQARGNEKLFF	TGTGCCTGGAGTGCCCAGGCGCGGGGGAATGAAAAACTGTTTTTT
few	NA	TRBV7-9	TRBJ2-5	CASSRRNDGEETQYF	TGTGCCAGCAGCCGGCGGAACGATGGGGAAGAGACCCAGTACTTC
few	NA	TRBV12-3/TRBV12-4	TRBJ2-2	CASSRTGFYTGELFF	TGTGCCAGCAGCCGGACGGGCTTTTACACCGGGGAGCTGTTTTTT
NA	NA	TRBV28	TRBJ2-2	CASSPGTETGELFF	TGTGCCAGCAGTCCGGGGACGGAGACCGGGGAGCTGTTTTTT
NA	TRBD1	TRBV5-1	TRBJ1-5	CASSPTGARNQPQHF	TGCGCCAGCAGCCCCACAGGGGCCCGGAATCAGCCCCAGCATTTT
few	NA	TRBV7-2	TRBJ2-7	CASSLTGFRRVEQYF	TGTGCCAGCAGCTTAACAGGGTTTCGACGTGTCGAGCAGTACTTC
NA	NA	TRBV15	TRBJ1-6	CATSREQGGSYNSPLHF	TGTGCCACCAGCAGAGAGCAGGGAGGCTCCTATAATTCACCCCTCCACTTT
few	TRBD2	TRBV29-1	TRBJ2-7	CSVEEFVAGGTRYEQYF	TGCAGCGTTGAAGAATTCGTAGCGGGGGGGACTCGGTACGAGCAGTACTTC
few	TRBD2	TRBV5-1	TRBJ2-7	CASSPTRGIGGSSYEQYF	TGCGCCAGCAGCCCGACCCGAGGTATTGGCGGGAGCTCCTACGAGCAGTACTTC
NA	TRBD2	TRBV6-5	TRBJ2-3	CASSYGSGGNTDTQYF	TGTGCCAGCAGTTATGGTAGCGGGGGTAACACAGATACGCAGTATTTT
NA	NA	TRBV12-3/TRBV12-4	TRBJ2-1	CASRFGPADYNEQFF	TGTGCCAGCCGATTTGGCCCTGCCGACTACAATGAGCAGTTCTTC
many	TRBD1	TRBV7-6	TRBJ2-1	CASSREQGAGFYNEQFF	TGTGCCAGCAGTCGGGAACAGGGGGCCGGATTCTACAATGAGCAGTTCTTC